The clone carrying this T cell receptor (beta chain) was counted at least ten times. This sample was included in a study of early T cells in non-severe SARS-CoV-2 infection. Germline V gene data show CDR1 as DFQATT and CDR2 as SNEGSKA (reference sequence). There are 12 residues in the CDR3. Losses at the gene ends were 5 bases for V and 7 bases for J; bases not matched to a gene: 4. MiXCR was run by TCRdb on the 5' RACE reads, yielding one entry per CDR3 protein. Of around 76,000 distinct CDR3 sequences listed, approximately 12% are singletons. The TCR comes from an adult who was a healthcare worker with PCR-confirmed SARS-CoV-2 infection or an uninfected control (not recorded which). Material: whole blood. The chain recombines TRBV20-1 with TRBJ2-3; 9 bases are shared with TRBD1. The CDR3 nucleotides are TGCAGTGCTGGGGGACAGGGCAATACGCAGTATTTT. It codes for CSAGGQGNTQYF.